This entry lists 8 T cell receptor beta chains sequenced from one sample in a study of cytotoxic CD8 clonotypes in ibrutinib-treated CLL. Sequenced by immunoSEQ multiplex PCR; TCRdb stores in-frame clones only, minus some. Among about 50,000 clones listed, 70% to 90% were seen once. Sequenced here: PBMCs, sampled after 24 months of ibrutinib treatment. The receptors shown here come from a human donor with chronic lymphocytic leukemia.

This chain connects TRBV7-6 to TRBJ2-3; D gene uncertain. The CDR3 runs to 14 residues. V lost 1 base to trimming and J lost 2 bases, with 7 bases between them. The germline CDR1 and CDR2 sequences are SGHVS and FNYEAQ. DNA of the CDR3: TGTGCCAGCAGCTTAGTAACAGACACAGATACGCAGTATTTT. It translates to CASSLVTDTDTQYF.

The rearrangement uses TRBV10-1 and TRBJ1-2, with TRBD1 matching over 10 bases. This CDR3 has 15 amino acids. In germline, CDR1 is WNHNN, CDR2 SYGVQD (reference sequence). Trimming at V came to 6 bases and at J to 5 bases, leaving 9 bases not matched to a gene. CDR3 amino acids: CASSSGTGALYGYTF. The DNA of the CDR3 is TGCGCCAGCAGCTCCGGGACAGGGGCTCTATATGGCTACACCTTC.

The V call is TRBV5-4, the J call TRBJ2-5, with 8 bases that match TRBD1. The CDR3 extends over 16 amino acids. Germline-derived CDR1 and CDR2 are SGHNT and YYREEE (reference sequence). Losses at the gene ends were 4 bases for V and 5 bases for J; bases not matched to a gene: 13. The CDR3 here is CASSTTSGTGMETQYF. The CDR3 DNA reads TGTGCCAGCAGCACCACATCCGGGACAGGAATGGAGACCCAGTACTTC.

The chain has TRBV7-2 and TRBJ2-7; D call uncertain. This CDR3 spans 11 amino acids. Trimming cost V 4 bases and J 2 bases, with 3 bases left between them. Per germline, CDR1 SGHTA and CDR2 FQGNSA. The CDR3 here is CASSSAYEQYF. In nucleotides, the CDR3 is TGTGCCAGCAGCTCTGCCTACGAGCAGTACTTC.

This chain uses TRBV7-6 with TRBJ2-7; 14 bases are a match to TRBD2. The CDR3 loop spans 17 amino acids. CDR1 and CDR2 from the germline V gene are SGHVS and FNYEAQ. Unmatched junction bases numbered 4, after V lost 0 bases and J lost 3 bases. In DNA, the CDR3 is TGTGCCAGCAGCTTAGCCTTCGGGACTAGCGGGAGCTACGAGCAGTACTTC. Encoded protein: CASSLAFGTSGSYEQYF.

This clone showed up just a few times. This chain uses TRBV28 with TRBJ1-3; D might be TRBD1 (6 bases). The V gene's germline CDR1 is MDHEN and CDR2 SYDVKM. The CDR3 has 18 residues. V was shortened by 11 bases and J by 2 bases, with 28 bases between the two germline ends. CDR3 sequence: CAWGTGPGAGEAGNTIYF. In DNA form, the CDR3 reads TGTGCCTGGGGAACAGGCCCAGGGGCTGGGGAGGCTGGAAACACCATATATTTT.

The rearrangement links TRBV30 to TRBJ2-1; TRBD2 matches 7 bases. The germline gives CDR1 GTSNPN, CDR2 SVGIG (reference sequence). The CDR3 extends over 15 amino acids. After removal of 3 bases from V and 5 bases from J, the junction contained 10 bases not matched to a gene. The CDR3 DNA follows: TGTGCCTGGAGGTCCTTCGGGAGGATGGACAATGAGCAGTTCTTC. Its translation: CAWRSFGRMDNEQFF.

The V and J genes are TRBV5-4 and TRBJ1-4; D is perhaps TRBD1 (5 bases). V lost 3 bases and J lost 7, with 13 bases in between. The germline V gene encodes CDR1 SGHNT and CDR2 YYREEE (reference sequence). The CDR3 runs 14 residues. DNA of the CDR3: TGTGCCAGCAGCTCGGGGGGTAAAGGTGAAAAACTGTTTTTT. As protein: CASSSGGKGEKLFF. The whole variable domain, filled in from reference TRBV5-4 and TRBJ1-4, reads ETGVTQSPTHLIKTRGQQVTLRCSSQSGHNTVSWYQQALGQGPQFIFQYYREEENGRGNFPPRFSGLQFPNYSSELNVNALELDDSALYLCASSSGGKGEKLFFGSGTQLSVL.